These 25 T cell receptor beta chains originate from one sample sequenced in a study of ipilimumab plus nivolumab after autologous stem cell transplantation. Some clones are missing from TCRdb's copy, which holds only in-frame ones; the method was immunoSEQ multiplex PCR. In the table there are tens of thousands of clones, around 80% of which are singletons. The input for sequencing was PBMCs, taken in a trial of ipilimumab plus nivolumab as post-transplant consolidation. The receptors were gathered from a male donor with diffuse large B-cell lymphoma.

The rearrangement links TRBV12-5 to TRBJ1-1, with a possible D match to TRBD1 (5 bases). CDR1 is LGHNT and CDR2 is FRNRAP in the germline V gene. Between the trimmed V and J ends, which lost 5 bases and 4 bases, there was a span of 20 bases. There are 16 residues in the CDR3. The CDR3 loop reads CASGPPLDGGATEAFF. The CDR3 DNA reads TGTGCTAGTGGTCCCCCTTTGGATGGGGGTGCCACTGAAGCTTTCTTT.

In this sample, this clone turned up once. V gene TRBV7-7 combines with J gene TRBJ2-5, with D uncertain. The CDR3 sequence is 13 residues long. CDR1 is SSHAT and CDR2 is FNYEAQ in the germline V gene (reference sequence). Trimming shortened V by 1 base and J by 2 bases, and 5 bases separated the two germline ends. The CDR3 spells CASSLDGQETQYF. For the CDR3, the DNA is TGTGCCAGCAGCTTAGACGGGCAAGAGACCCAGTACTTC.

The V gene is TRBV10-2, the J gene TRBJ2-7; 8 bases are shared with TRBD1. This CDR3 has 13 amino acids. CDR1 and CDR2 (germline): WSHSY, SAAADI. V shed 6 bases, J shed 4 bases, and the junction held 5 bases outside the gene matches. CDR3 sequence (DNA): TGCGCCAGCAGGACGACAGGGGCATACGAGCAGTACTTC. Its translation: CASRTTGAYEQYF.

This clone turned up a few times. The same CDR3 is also encoded by other DNA sequences in this sample. In DNA form, the CDR3 reads TGTGCCAGCAGCCCGCTCCAAGGGGCCGGGGAGCTGTTTTTT. This sequence encodes CASSPLQGAGELFF. V gene TRBV11-2 combines with J gene TRBJ2-2, with a possible D match to TRBD1 (5 bases). This CDR3 region has 14 residues. V lost 5 bases, J lost 6 bases, and 13 bases lay in between. Germline V gene lookup returns CDR1 SGHAT and CDR2 FQNNGV.

In nucleotides, the CDR3 is TGCGCCAGCAGCTTCCAGGGGCACAATGAGCAGTTCTTC. It translates to CASSFQGHNEQFF. V and J are TRBV5-1 and TRBJ2-1; TRBD1 might be the D (6 bases). This CDR3 comprises 13 residues. The germline V gene encodes CDR1 SGHRS and CDR2 YFSETQ. V was trimmed by 2 bases and J by 5 bases, leaving 8 bases between them.

The count of this clone is one. The chain combines TRBV6-5 with TRBJ2-2, with TRBD1 matching 7 bases. J gave up 4 bases and V 6 bases, and 8 bases lay outside the gene matches. Germline assignment: CDR1 MNHEY and CDR2 SVGAGI. CDR3 length: 15 residues. Here the CDR3 DNA reads TGTGCCAGCAGGCCCGACAGGGTTCCCACCGGGGAGCTGTTTTTT. Translation: CASRPDRVPTGELFF.

The V call is TRBV5-4, the J call TRBJ1-2, with 11 bases aligning to TRBD1. Germline CDR1 and CDR2: SGHNT and YYREEE (reference sequence). The CDR3 runs 13 residues. V gave up 5 bases and J gave up 6 bases; unmatched junction bases: 3. The CDR3, as DNA: TGTGCCAGCAGGGGACAGGGGGGTGATGGCTACACCTTC. The encoded protein is CASRGQGGDGYTF.

V and J are TRBV6-6 and TRBJ1-2, with D possibly matching TRBD1 (6 bases). The germline CDR1 and CDR2 sequences are MNHNY and SVGAGI (reference sequence). Trimming shortened V by 8 bases and J by 12 bases, and 16 bases separated the two germline ends. The CDR3 runs 11 residues. The CDR3 sequence: CASGGGQPNTF. The CDR3 bases are TGTGCCAGCGGGGGAGGACAGCCCAACACCTTC.

The rearrangement uses TRBV6-5 and TRBJ1-2, with a weak D call TRBD1 (6 bases). Germline V gene data show CDR1 as MNHEY and CDR2 as SVGAGI. Trimming shortened V by 6 bases and J by 4 bases, and 18 bases separated the two germline ends. CDR3 length: 15 residues. The CDR3 DNA sequence: TGTGCCAGCAGCCCCCAGGGGCGACCGATCTATGGCTACACCTTC. This encodes CASSPQGRPIYGYTF.

The V gene is TRBV18, the J gene TRBJ2-7; TRBD1 matches 11 bases. J gave up 3 bases and V 4 bases, and 14 bases lay outside the gene matches. Looked up from germline, CDR1 is KGHSH and CDR2 is LQKENI. CDR3 size: 18 residues. CDR3 DNA: TGTGCCAGCTCACAACTTGGGACAGGGGGAAGGGGGCTCTACGAGCAGTACTTC. It codes for CASSQLGTGGRGLYEQYF. Together with reference TRBV18 and TRBJ2-7, the CDR3 gives the full variable domain: NAGVMQNPRHLVRRRGQEARLRCSPMKGHSHVYWYRQLPEEGLKFMVYLQKENIIDESGMPKERFSAEFPKEGPSILRIQQVVRGDSAAYFCASSQLGTGGRGLYEQYFGPGTRLTVT.

In this sample, this clone turned up a few times. The chain couples TRBV5-8 to TRBJ2-3, with 8 bases fitting TRBD1. The V gene's germline CDR1 is SGHTS and CDR2 YDEGEE. J lost 0 bases, V lost 4 bases, and 7 bases had no gene match. CDR3 length: 16 amino acids. The CDR3 sequence: CASSQSRGLSTDTQYF. Here the CDR3 DNA reads TGTGCCAGCAGCCAGAGCAGGGGGCTGAGCACAGATACGCAGTATTTT.

CDR3 amino acids: CASSVSGKSTHTQYF. The CDR3 nucleotides read TGTGCCAGCAGTGTTAGCGGGAAGTCGACCCATACGCAGTATTTT. This chain connects TRBV2 to TRBJ2-3; 8 bases agree with TRBD2. V trimming: 4 bases; J trimming: 7 bases; junction bases outside the gene matches: 10. The CDR3 is 15 residues long. Germline assignment: CDR1 SNHLY and CDR2 FYNNEI.

The V and J genes are TRBV5-1 and TRBJ1-5, with a possible D match to TRBD1 (5 bases). The CDR3 spans 15 residues. Trimming stripped 1 base from V and 3 bases from J, with 11 bases between. CDR1 SGHRS and CDR2 YFSETQ come from the germline V gene. DNA of the CDR3: TGCGCCAGCAGCTTGTCAGGGTCGGTCAATCAGCCCCAGCATTTT. Translation gives CASSLSGSVNQPQHF.

This chain joins TRBV6-1 and TRBJ2-7, with 7 bases aligning to TRBD1. Trimming removed 2 bases from V and 2 bases from J; junction bases left unmatched: 6. Germline V CDR1 and CDR2: MNHNS, SASEGT. There are 15 residues in the CDR3. The CDR3 here is CASSEIGGMTYEQYF. The CDR3 nucleotides read TGTGCCAGCAGTGAAATAGGGGGCATGACCTACGAGCAGTACTTC.

This sequence joins TRBV2 and TRBJ2-5; D tentatively fits TRBD1 or TRBD2 (5 bases each). V dropped 4 bases and J dropped 4 bases, with 10 bases sitting between them. The CDR3 covers 13 residues. Germline CDR1 SNHLY, CDR2 FYNNEI. CDR3: CASSGDGGETQYF. DNA for the CDR3: TGTGCCAGCAGTGGGGACGGAGGAGAGACCCAGTACTTC.

This clone was counted a few times. The chain has TRBV19 and TRBJ1-2; the match to TRBD1 covers 12 bases. The germline gives CDR1 LNHDA, CDR2 SQIVND (reference sequence). V shed 6 bases, J shed 7 bases, and the junction held 6 bases outside the gene matches. The CDR3 extends over 14 amino acids. CDR3 loop: CASRGTGGVRGYTF. The CDR3 coding sequence is TGTGCCAGTAGGGGGACAGGGGGCGTCCGTGGCTACACCTTC.

V and J are TRBV7-9 and TRBJ2-5; TRBD1 matches at 7 bases. The CDR3 has 12 residues. J was trimmed by 4 bases and V by 10 bases; bases with no gene match: 6. Germline CDR1 and CDR2: SEHNR and FQNEAQ (reference sequence). This chain's CDR3 is CAIQTGIETQYF. The CDR3 DNA is TGTGCCATCCAGACAGGGATAGAGACCCAGTACTTC.

The gene calls are TRBV7-3 and TRBJ2-7; D is tentatively TRBD1 or TRBD2 (6 bases each). With 0 bases removed from V and 5 bases from J, the gap between germline ends came to 8 bases. Germline-derived CDR1 and CDR2 are SGHTA and FQGTGA. CDR3 length: 13 residues. CDR3 coding DNA: TGTGCCAGCAGCTTAACGAGGGGGGACGAGCAGTACTTC. The encoded protein is CASSLTRGDEQYF. The whole variable domain, remainder taken from reference TRBV7-3 and TRBJ2-7, is GAGVSQTPSNKVTEKGKYVELRCDPISGHTALYWYRQSLGQGPEFLIYFQGTGAADDSGLPNDRFFAVRPEGSVSTLKIQRTERGDSAVYLCASSLTRGDEQYFGPGTRLTVT.

The chain couples TRBV28 to TRBJ1-5; 8 bases match TRBD1. CDR1 is MDHEN, CDR2 SYDVKM, per germline. V dropped 6 bases and J dropped 5; count of bases not matched to a gene: 3. The CDR3 runs 13 residues. The CDR3 spells CASRLTGDQPQHF. The CDR3 nucleotides are TGTGCCAGCAGGCTGACAGGGGATCAGCCCCAGCATTTT.

The rearrangement links TRBV12-5 to TRBJ2-7; D is possibly TRBD2 (6 bases). Trimming pared 6 bases from V and 0 bases from J, leaving 18 bases between. CDR1 and CDR2 from the germline V gene are LGHNT and FRNRAP. The CDR3 consists of 16 residues. The CDR3 protein is CASGEGLTAVSYEQYF. CDR3 nucleotides: TGTGCTAGTGGGGAGGGACTCACGGCGGTCTCCTACGAGCAGTACTTC.

This rearrangement joins TRBV5-1 to TRBJ2-1; 9 nucleotides align to TRBD2. J gave up 0 bases and V 0 bases, and 4 bases lay outside the gene matches. Germline V lookup: CDR1 SGHRS, CDR2 YFSETQ. The CDR3 covers 17 residues. Here the CDR3 DNA reads TGCGCCAGCAGCTTGGAGGGCGGGGGGGCCTCCTACAATGAGCAGTTCTTC. This sequence encodes CASSLEGGGASYNEQFF.

The chain carries TRBV5-5 and TRBJ2-7; the D gene is possibly TRBD2 (5 bases). V lost 2 bases to trimming and J lost 4 bases, with 10 bases between them. The CDR3 runs 13 residues. Germline V gene data show CDR1 as SGHKS and CDR2 as YYEKEE (reference sequence). The CDR3 reads CASSFVPGYEQYF. As DNA, the CDR3 is TGTGCCAGCAGCTTTGTTCCGGGATACGAGCAGTACTTC.

The chain has TRBV7-8 and TRBJ2-3, with D tentatively TRBD2 (6 bases). Germline CDR1 is SGHVS and CDR2 is FQNEAQ. Trimming removed 6 bases from V and 2 bases from J, with 15 bases in between. The CDR3 spans 15 residues. CDR3 protein: CASRQRGSLTDTQYF. The CDR3 bases are TGTGCCAGCAGACAACGGGGGTCACTCACAGATACGCAGTATTTT. Variable domain in full (rest from reference TRBV7-8 and TRBJ2-3): GAGVSQSPRYKVAKRGQDVALRCDPISGHVSLFWYQQALGQGPEFLTYFQNEAQLDKSGLPSDRFFAERPEGSVSTLKIQRTQQEDSAVYLCASRQRGSLTDTQYFGPGTRLTVL.

This chain uses TRBV5-6 with TRBJ2-3; D is undetermined. The CDR3 extends over 14 amino acids. Germline CDR1 reads SGHDT; CDR2 reads YYEEEE. V was trimmed by 1 base and J by 0 bases, leaving 6 bases between them. This CDR3 reads CASSLFGSTDTQYF. Here the CDR3 DNA reads TGTGCCAGCAGCTTGTTTGGGAGCACAGATACGCAGTATTTT.

The rearrangement joins TRBV6-5 to TRBJ1-2; D is ambiguous. Germline V gene data show CDR1 as MNHEY and CDR2 as SVGAGI. With 6 bases removed from V and 8 bases from J, the gap between germline ends came to 16 bases. The CDR3 is made up of 13 amino acids. The chain's CDR3 is CASRPDPGGGYTF. The CDR3 DNA is TGTGCCAGCAGGCCCGATCCGGGAGGGGGCTACACCTTC.